Reported below is one T cell receptor (beta chain). The antigen is unknown. This specimen comes from a study of neoadjuvant anti-PD-1 for oral cavity cancer. Study context: Before surgery, most patients got three to four biweekly 3 mg/kg nivolumab doses. Around day 43, patients without progression received a fourth nivolumab dose before surgery. Broader study findings: With three patients per group, TCR findings need larger cohorts.

This CDR3 is 14 amino acids long. V shed 3 bases and J shed 6 bases, with 12 bases lying between them. Germline-derived CDR1 and CDR2 are MNHEY and SMNVEV (reference sequence). Clones were read by immunoSEQ multiplex PCR, and TCRdb kept only the in-frame ones, dropping some. Among 24,000 or so clones listed, roughly 30% were seen once. Sample time point: after neoadjuvant nivolumab, at surgical resection. These newly diagnosed stage II-IVA oral cavity squamous cell carcinoma patients had no prior systemic or radiation treatment. The sample in question was tumor tissue, obtained after nivolumab (anti-PD-1) treatment. This receptor was obtained from a person aged 35-79 years with oral cavity squamous cell carcinoma. The chain couples TRBV27 to TRBJ2-1; D is uncertain. The CDR3, as DNA: TGTGCCAGCAGTTTCGCTGGTGATCGCAATGAGCAGTTCTTC. Translating gives CASSFAGDRNEQFF.